This TCR beta chain was profiled in a study of blood T cell repertoires in COVID-19. Looking at the study overall: Samples came from the United States, Italy and Spain, spanning acute and convalescent COVID-19. T cells, B-cell-depleted T cells, or PBMCs provided the cDNA or gDNA that served as material.

CDR3 length: 14 residues. Unmatched junction bases numbered 7, after V lost 11 bases and J lost 3 bases. Germline CDR1 is MDHEN and CDR2 is SYDVKM. Assay: immunoSEQ multiplex PCR; the TCRdb copy retains only in-frame clones and omits some. The profile shows about 190,000 clones, 75% to 90% of them singletons. Material for sequencing was peripheral blood. The TCR sequence derives from a man aged 25 to 45 with acute or convalescent COVID-19. V gene TRBV28 combines with J gene TRBJ2-2, with 9 bases matching TRBD2. This CDR3 is CASRLAGYTGELFF. DNA of the CDR3: TGTGCCTCTCGGCTAGCGGGGTACACCGGGGAGCTGTTTTTT.